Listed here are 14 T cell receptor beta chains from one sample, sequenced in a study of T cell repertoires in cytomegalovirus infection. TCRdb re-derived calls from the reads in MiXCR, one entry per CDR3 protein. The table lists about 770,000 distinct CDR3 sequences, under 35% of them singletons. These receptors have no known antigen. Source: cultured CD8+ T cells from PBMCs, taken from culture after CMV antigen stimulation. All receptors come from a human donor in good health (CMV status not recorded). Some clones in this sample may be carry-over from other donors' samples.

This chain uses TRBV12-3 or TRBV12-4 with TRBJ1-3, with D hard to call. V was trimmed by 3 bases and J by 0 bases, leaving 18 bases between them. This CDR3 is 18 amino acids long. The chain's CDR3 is CASSFETEAPYSGNTIYF. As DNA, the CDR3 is TGTGCCAGCAGTTTCGAGACGGAAGCTCCCTACTCTGGAAACACCATATATTTT.

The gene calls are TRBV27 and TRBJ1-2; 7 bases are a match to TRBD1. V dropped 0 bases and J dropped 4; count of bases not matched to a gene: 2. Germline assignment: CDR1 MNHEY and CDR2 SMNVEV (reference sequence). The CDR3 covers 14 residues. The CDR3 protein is CASSLSKGAYGYTF. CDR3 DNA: TGTGCCAGCAGTTTATCGAAGGGGGCCTATGGCTACACCTTC.

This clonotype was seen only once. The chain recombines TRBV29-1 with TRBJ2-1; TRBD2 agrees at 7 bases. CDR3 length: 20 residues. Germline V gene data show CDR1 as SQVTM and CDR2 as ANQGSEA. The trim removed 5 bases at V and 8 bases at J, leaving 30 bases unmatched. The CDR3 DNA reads TGCAGCGTTACTGGGAGGACTGCCGCGTACCGGGGAGGGGAATACGATGAGCAGTTCTTC. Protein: CSVTGRTAAYRGGEYDEQFF.

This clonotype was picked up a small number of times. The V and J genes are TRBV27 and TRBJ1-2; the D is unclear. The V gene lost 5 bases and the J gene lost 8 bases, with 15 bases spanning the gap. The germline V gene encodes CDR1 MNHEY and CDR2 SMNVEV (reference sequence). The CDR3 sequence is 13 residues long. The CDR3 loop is CASSTWTSRGYTF. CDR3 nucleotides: TGTGCCAGCAGTACCTGGACGAGCAGGGGCTACACCTTC.

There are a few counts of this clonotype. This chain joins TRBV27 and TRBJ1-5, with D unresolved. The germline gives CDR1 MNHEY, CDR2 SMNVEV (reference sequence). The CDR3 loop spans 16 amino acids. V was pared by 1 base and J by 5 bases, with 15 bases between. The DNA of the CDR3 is TGTGCCAGCAGTTTATACCAGCCCCGGGGTTATCAGCCCCAGCATTTT. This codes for CASSLYQPRGYQPQHF.

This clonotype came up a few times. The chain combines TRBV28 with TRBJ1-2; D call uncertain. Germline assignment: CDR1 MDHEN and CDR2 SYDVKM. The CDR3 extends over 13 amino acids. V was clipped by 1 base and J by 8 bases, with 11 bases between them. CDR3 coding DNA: TGTGCCAGCAGTTTATACAAGGTCAACGGCTACACCTTC. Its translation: CASSLYKVNGYTF.

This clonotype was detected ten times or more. The CDR3 spells CASSLLRNQETQYF. The CDR3 nucleotides are TGTGCCAGCAGTTTACTTCGGAACCAAGAGACCCAGTACTTC. J is TRBJ2-5 and V is TRBV12-3 or TRBV12-4; D not certain. V dropped 2 bases and J dropped 0 bases, with 7 bases sitting between them. CDR3 size: 14 residues.

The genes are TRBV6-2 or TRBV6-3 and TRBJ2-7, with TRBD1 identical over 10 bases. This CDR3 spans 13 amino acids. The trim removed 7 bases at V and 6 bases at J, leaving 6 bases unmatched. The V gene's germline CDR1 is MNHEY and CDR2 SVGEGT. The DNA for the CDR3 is TGTGCCAGCACCTACCGGACAGGGGGCGAGCAGTACGTC. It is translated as CASTYRTGGEQYV.

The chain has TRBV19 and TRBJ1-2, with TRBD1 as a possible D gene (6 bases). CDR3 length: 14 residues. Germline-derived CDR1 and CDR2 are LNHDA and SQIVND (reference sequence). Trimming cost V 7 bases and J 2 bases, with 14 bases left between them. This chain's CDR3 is CASKRTVINYGYTF. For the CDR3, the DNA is TGTGCCAGTAAGAGGACAGTTATAAACTATGGCTACACCTTC.

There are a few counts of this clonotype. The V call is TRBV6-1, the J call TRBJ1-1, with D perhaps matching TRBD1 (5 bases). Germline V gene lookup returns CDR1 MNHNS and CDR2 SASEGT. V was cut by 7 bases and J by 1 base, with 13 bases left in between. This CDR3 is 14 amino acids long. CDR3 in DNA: TGTGCCAGCACCATAGGGACGGAGAACACTGAAGCTTTCTTT. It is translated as CASTIGTENTEAFF.

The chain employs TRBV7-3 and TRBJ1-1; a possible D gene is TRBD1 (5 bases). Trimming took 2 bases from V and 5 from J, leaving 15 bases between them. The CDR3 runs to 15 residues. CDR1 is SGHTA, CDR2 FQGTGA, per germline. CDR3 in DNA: TGTGCCAGCAGCTTAGGGGTTGCTGGGGGGACTGAAGCTTTCTTT. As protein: CASSLGVAGGTEAFF. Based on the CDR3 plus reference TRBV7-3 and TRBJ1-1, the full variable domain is GAGVSQTPSNKVTEKGKYVELRCDPISGHTALYWYRQSLGQGPEFLIYFQGTGAADDSGLPNDRFFAVRPEGSVSTLKIQRTERGDSAVYLCASSLGVAGGTEAFFGQGTRLTVV.

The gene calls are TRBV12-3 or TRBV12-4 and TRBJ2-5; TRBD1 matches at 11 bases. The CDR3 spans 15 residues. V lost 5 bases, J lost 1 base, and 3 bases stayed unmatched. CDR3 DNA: TGTGCCAGCAGTACCGGGACAGGGGGCCAAGAGACCCAGTACTTC. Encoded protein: CASSTGTGGQETQYF.

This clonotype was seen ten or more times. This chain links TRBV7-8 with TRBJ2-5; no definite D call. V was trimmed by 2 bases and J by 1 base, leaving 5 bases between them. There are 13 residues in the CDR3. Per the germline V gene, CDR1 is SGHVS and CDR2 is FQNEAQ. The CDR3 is CASSLRIQETQYF. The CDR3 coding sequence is TGTGCCAGCAGCTTACGCATCCAAGAGACCCAGTACTTC.

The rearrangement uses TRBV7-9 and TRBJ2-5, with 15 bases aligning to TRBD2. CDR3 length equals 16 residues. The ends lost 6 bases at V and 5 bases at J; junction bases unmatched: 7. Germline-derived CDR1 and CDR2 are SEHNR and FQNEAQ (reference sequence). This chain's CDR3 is CASSWTSGGAWETQYF. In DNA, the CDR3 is TGTGCCAGCAGTTGGACTAGCGGGGGGGCCTGGGAGACCCAGTACTTC.